A single sample is the source of the 20 T cell receptor beta chains below, sequenced in a study of T cells in Graves' hyperthyroidism and ophthalmopathy. The source material, RNA transcripts, was used to amplify TCR beta CDR3 regions. In the first-round RT-PCR of the TCR CDR3, the HTBI primer set was used. TCRdb independently ran MiXCR on the multiplex PCR reads; one entry per CDR3 protein. The sample has 300,000 to 450,000 distinct CDR3 sequences, around 14% seen once. The sequenced sample was blood. These receptors originate from a woman in her twenties or thirties with Graves' hyperthyroidism.

The chain carries TRBV5-6 and TRBJ1-4; D gene uncertain. CDR3 size: 17 residues. V lost 1 base and J 1 base, leaving 14 bases between the germline ends. Germline V gives CDR1 SGHDT, CDR2 YYEEEE. The CDR3 bases are TGTGCCAGCAGCTTGAGGCGGTTTTTCGGAACTAATGAAAAACTGTTTTTT. It codes for CASSLRRFFGTNEKLFF. Together with reference TRBV5-6 and TRBJ1-4, the CDR3 gives the full variable domain: DAGVTQSPTHLIKTRGQQVTLRCSPKSGHDTVSWYQQALGQGPQFIFQYYEEEERQRGNFPDRFSGHQFPNYSSELNVNALLLGDSALYLCASSLRRFFGTNEKLFFGSGTQLSVL.

The count of this clonotype is one. This sequence joins TRBV24-1 and TRBJ2-7; 8 bases match TRBD1. The CDR3 is 15 residues long. V was clipped by 4 bases and J by 7 bases; unmatched bases: 11. Germline values: CDR1 KGHDR, CDR2 SFDVKD. The CDR3 DNA reads TGTGCCACCAGTGACTCCGGACAGGGCCAGAGGGAGCAGTACTTC. Translating it yields CATSDSGQGQREQYF.

This clonotype was seen a handful of times. The V and J genes are TRBV20-1 and TRBJ2-7; D may be TRBD2 (6 bases). In germline, CDR1 is DFQATT, CDR2 SNEGSKA (reference sequence). V was clipped by 0 bases and J by 7 bases, with 16 bases between them. CDR3 length: 14 residues. The CDR3 protein is CSARDQEGRGEQYF. CDR3 DNA sequence: TGCAGTGCTAGAGATCAGGAGGGCCGAGGGGAGCAGTACTTC.

This clonotype came up a few times. The chain employs TRBV7-3 and TRBJ2-2; no reliable D call. Germline CDR1 reads SGHTA; CDR2 reads FQGTGA. This CDR3 spans 13 amino acids. The ends were cut back, 4 bases at V and 6 bases at J, with 9 bases in the middle. CDR3 in DNA: TGTGCCAGCAGCTCAATTCCCCCCGGGGAGCTGTTTTTT. Protein: CASSSIPPGELFF.

In this sample, this clonotype turned up many times. V is TRBV18 and J is TRBJ1-2; D gene uncertain. Between the trimmed V and J ends, which lost 3 bases and 4 bases, there was a span of 9 bases. The CDR3 sequence is 13 residues long. Per germline, CDR1 KGHSH and CDR2 LQKENI. The CDR3 nucleotides read TGTGCCAGCTCACCGGACGGCGGCTATGGCTACACCTTC. Translated: CASSPDGGYGYTF.

V gene TRBV20-1 combines with J gene TRBJ1-4; perhaps TRBD1 as D (5 bases). This CDR3 is built from 15 residues. From germline, CDR1 is DFQATT and CDR2 SNEGSKA (reference sequence). The V and J ends lost 1 base and 0 bases respectively, with 9 bases between them. The CDR3 sequence is CSARGKGATNEKLFF. The CDR3 DNA reads as TGCAGTGCTAGAGGGAAAGGGGCAACTAATGAAAAACTGTTTTTT.

This rearrangement joins TRBV29-1 to TRBJ2-3; D unclear. Germline V gene sequence: CDR1 SQVTM, CDR2 ANQGSEA. V lost 4 bases and J 4 bases, leaving 9 bases between the germline ends. This CDR3 spans 12 amino acids. CDR3 loop: CSVGPRADTQYF. CDR3 in DNA: TGCAGCGTTGGGCCCCGTGCAGATACGCAGTATTTT.

The table lists this clonotype with a few counts. The chain employs TRBV13 and TRBJ2-5; TRBD2 agrees at 8 bases. The CDR3 covers 15 residues. V lost 0 bases and J lost 5; bases outside the gene matches: 5. Germline V lookup: CDR1 PRHDT, CDR2 FYEKMQ (reference sequence). The CDR3, as DNA: TGTGCCAGCAGCTTAGGACGGGAGGGAGGGGAGACCCAGTACTTC. Amino acid sequence: CASSLGREGGETQYF.

This clonotype was seen a few times. This chain connects TRBV20-1 to TRBJ2-5; perhaps D is TRBD1 or TRBD2 (5 bases each). The CDR3 sequence is 14 residues long. V was pared by 0 bases and J by 4 bases, with 12 bases between. Germline V gene sequence: CDR1 DFQATT, CDR2 SNEGSKA (reference sequence). The CDR3 DNA reads TGCAGTGCTAGAGATTGGCTGAGGGGAGAGACCCAGTACTTC. Its protein is CSARDWLRGETQYF.

This clonotype was seen at least ten times. The V call is TRBV11-2, the J call TRBJ2-5; D unclear. The length of the CDR3 is 15 residues. V lost 1 base and J 2 bases, leaving 11 bases between the germline ends. Germline-derived CDR1 and CDR2 are SGHAT and FQNNGV. The CDR3 DNA reads as TGTGCCAGCAGCTTAGGAGTAGCCAGACAAGAGACCCAGTACTTC. It specifies CASSLGVARQETQYF.

This sequence joins TRBV4-2 and TRBJ2-7; weak D call: TRBD2 (6 bases). This CDR3 comprises 16 residues. Trimming took 0 bases from V and 0 from J, leaving 12 bases between them. The germline V gene encodes CDR1 LGHNA and CDR2 YNFKEQ. CDR3 in DNA: TGTGCCAGCAGCCAAGAAGTAGCGGACCTCTCCTACGAGCAGTACTTC. As protein: CASSQEVADLSYEQYF.

This rearrangement joins TRBV20-1 to TRBJ2-5; D is uncertain. The V and J ends lost 1 base and 5 bases respectively, with 8 bases between them. Per germline, CDR1 DFQATT and CDR2 SNEGSKA (reference sequence). This CDR3 comprises 12 residues. CDR3 nucleotide sequence: TGCAGTGCTAGAGTATATGGCGAGACCCAGTACTTC. This sequence encodes CSARVYGETQYF.

V gene TRBV24-1 combines with J gene TRBJ2-7; possible D gene TRBD2, 5 bases. CDR3 length equals 13 residues. Germline V gene data show CDR1 as KGHDR and CDR2 as SFDVKD. The ends were cut back, 7 bases at V and 5 bases at J, with 14 bases in the middle. The CDR3, as DNA: TGTGCCACCAGGGGAGTAGGGAGCGACGAGCAGTACTTC. Its translation is CATRGVGSDEQYF.

This clonotype was detected ten times or more. The V call is TRBV20-1, the J call TRBJ2-5; 11 bases map to TRBD1. Germline V CDR1 and CDR2: DFQATT, SNEGSKA (reference sequence). The length of the CDR3 is 15 residues. V trimming: 3 bases; J trimming: 4 bases; junction bases outside the gene matches: 7. The CDR3 DNA sequence: TGCAGTGCTAGTCCCGGGACAGGGGGAGGAGAGACCCAGTACTTC. This encodes CSASPGTGGGETQYF.

The V and J genes are TRBV29-1 and TRBJ1-1; TRBD1 is a possible D gene (5 bases). CDR1 is SQVTM, CDR2 ANQGSEA, per germline. This CDR3 is 11 amino acids long. CDR3 nucleotide sequence: TGCAGTGGTCAGGGGAACACTGAAGCTTTCTTT. Its translation is CSGQGNTEAFF. Together with reference TRBV29-1 and TRBJ1-1, the CDR3 gives the full variable domain: SAVISQKPSRDICQRGTSLTIQCQVDSQVTMMFWYRQQPGQSLTLIATANQGSEATYESGFVIDKFPISRPNLTFSTLTVSNMSPEDSSIYLCSGQGNTEAFFGQGTRLTVV.

This clonotype occurred a few times. The V gene is TRBV20-1, the J gene TRBJ2-1; 7 bases match TRBD1. This CDR3 comprises 16 residues. Per the germline V gene, CDR1 is DFQATT and CDR2 is SNEGSKA (reference sequence). V lost 3 bases, J lost 8 bases, and 16 bases stayed unmatched. The CDR3 DNA reads as TGCAGTGCTAGCGGGCCCAGGCGACAGGGTATCGATGAGCAGTTCTTC. It translates to CSASGPRRQGIDEQFF.

The chain uses TRBV2 and TRBJ2-7, with 7 bases identical to TRBD2. V shed 7 bases and J 7 bases; nucleotides not matched to a gene: 10. The CDR3 loop spans 13 amino acids. Per germline, CDR1 SNHLY and CDR2 FYNNEI. CDR3 nucleotides: TGTGCCAGCAATGGACTAGTCTTAAGAGAGCAGTACTTC. It yields the protein CASNGLVLREQYF. Together with reference TRBV2 and TRBJ2-7, the CDR3 gives the full variable domain: EPEVTQTPSHQVTQMGQEVILRCVPISNHLYFYWYRQILGQKVEFLVSFYNNEISEKSEIFDDQFSVERPDGSNFTLKIRSTKLEDSAMYFCASNGLVLREQYFGPGTRLTVT.

The count of this clonotype is one. This chain links TRBV25-1 with TRBJ2-5; the D gene is possibly TRBD2 (7 bases). Trimming cost V 8 bases and J 5 bases, with 15 bases left between them. Germline CDR1 is MGHDK and CDR2 is SYGVNS. The CDR3 totals 13 residues. The CDR3 nucleotides are TGTGCCAGCGGCCTAGGGGGGGTGGAGACCCAGTACTTC. It specifies CASGLGGVETQYF.

This clonotype was found many times. The V gene is TRBV2, the J gene TRBJ2-4; 8 bases agree with TRBD1. Trimming cost V 6 bases and J 0 bases; bases outside gene matches: 7. CDR1 is SNHLY and CDR2 is FYNNEI in the germline V gene. This CDR3 has 16 residues. The CDR3 DNA sequence: TGTGCCAGCAGCCAAGACAGGGGACTAGCCAAAAACATTCAGTACTTC. As protein: CASSQDRGLAKNIQYF. Based on the CDR3 plus reference TRBV2 and TRBJ2-4, the full variable domain is EPEVTQTPSHQVTQMGQEVILRCVPISNHLYFYWYRQILGQKVEFLVSFYNNEISEKSEIFDDQFSVERPDGSNFTLKIRSTKLEDSAMYFCASSQDRGLAKNIQYFGAGTRLSVL.

This clonotype was seen ten or more times. The V gene is TRBV18, the J gene TRBJ2-3; D is uncertain. CDR3 length: 13 amino acids. Between the trimmed V and J ends, which lost 3 bases and 2 bases, there was a span of 6 bases. CDR1 is KGHSH and CDR2 is LQKENI in the germline V gene. The chain's CDR3 is CASSPSLTDTQYF. For the CDR3, the DNA is TGTGCCAGCTCACCGTCCCTCACAGATACGCAGTATTTT.